Listed below are T cell receptor beta chains from one sample, sequenced in a study of T-cell reconstitution after alpha-beta-depleted transplantation in children. TCRdb redid the calling of the PCR reads with MiXCR, one entry per CDR3 protein. The sample holds some 200,000 distinct CDR3 sequences; 8.5% to 10% are singletons and the top ten take around 6.2%. The sequencing used PBMCs from the stem cell graft donor, collected from the stem cell graft. The receptors here all came from a human donor who donated a stem cell graft to a child with acute lymphoblastic leukemia. Each CDR3 is given with its conserved first and last residue. Each record gives: CDR3 DNA, CDR3 protein, V gene, D gene, J gene, clone size. A D gene is named only where the DNA matches it firmly. Clone sizes are given selectively: once, few, many, or a class where the clone is expanded.

cdr3_nt: TGCAGTGCTAGAGGTTTCGGGGTTTTGACAGATACGCAGTATTTT; cdr3_aa: CSARGFGVLTDTQYF; v_call: TRBV20-1; d_call: .; j_call: TRBJ2-3; clone_size: few
cdr3_nt: TGCAGTGCTCGGCGACAGGGGAATCAGCCCCAGCATTTT; cdr3_aa: CSARRQGNQPQHF; v_call: TRBV20-1; d_call: TRBD1; j_call: TRBJ1-5; clone_size: .
cdr3_nt: TGTGCCATCAGTGAGTTCAGGACTAGCGGGGGCCGAGGCACCGGGGAGCTGTTTTTT; cdr3_aa: CAISEFRTSGGRGTGELFF; v_call: TRBV10-3; d_call: TRBD2; j_call: TRBJ2-2; clone_size: few
cdr3_nt: TGTGCCAGCAGCTCGCCTTCCCTAGCGGGGGGGCTTGGTGAGCAGTTCTTC; cdr3_aa: CASSSPSLAGGLGEQFF; v_call: TRBV7-9; d_call: TRBD2; j_call: TRBJ2-1; clone_size: many
cdr3_nt: TGTGCCAGCAGCGTAGTTATTAGCGGGGTCACCGGGGAGCTGTTTTTT; cdr3_aa: CASSVVISGVTGELFF; v_call: TRBV9; d_call: TRBD2; j_call: TRBJ2-2; clone_size: many
cdr3_nt: TGTGCCAGCAGTTACCTGGGTGGGTCCTCAGGACGAGTTCAGCCCCAGCATTTT; cdr3_aa: CASSYLGGSSGRVQPQHF; v_call: TRBV6-2/TRBV6-3; d_call: .; j_call: TRBJ1-5; clone_size: few
cdr3_nt: TGCGCCAGCAGCCAAGATCGAACTAGCGGGGGGGCCTACAATGAGCAGTTCTTC; cdr3_aa: CASSQDRTSGGAYNEQFF; v_call: TRBV4-3; d_call: TRBD2; j_call: TRBJ2-1; clone_size: many
cdr3_nt: TGTGCCAGCAGTGAAGCGCGAGGAGATGGAAACACCATATATTTT; cdr3_aa: CASSEARGDGNTIYF; v_call: TRBV2; d_call: .; j_call: TRBJ1-3; clone_size: .
cdr3_nt: TGTGCCAGCAGCCATCATGAGGAGGGGAGGTGGCCCCAGCATTTT; cdr3_aa: CASSHHEEGRWPQHF; v_call: TRBV7-6; d_call: .; j_call: TRBJ1-5; clone_size: .
cdr3_nt: TGCAGTGCTAGAGATCCGACAGGGGGTAAGCCCCAGCATTTT; cdr3_aa: CSARDPTGGKPQHF; v_call: TRBV20-1; d_call: TRBD1; j_call: TRBJ1-5; clone_size: .
cdr3_nt: TGTGCCAGCACCTTCCTTTCTTATACCGGGGAGCTGTTTTTT; cdr3_aa: CASTFLSYTGELFF; v_call: TRBV12-3/TRBV12-4; d_call: .; j_call: TRBJ2-2; clone_size: many
cdr3_nt: TGCGCCAGCAGCCAAGCTGGCGGGGGGTCTGAGCAGTTCTTC; cdr3_aa: CASSQAGGGSEQFF; v_call: TRBV4-1; d_call: TRBD2; j_call: TRBJ2-1; clone_size: few
cdr3_nt: TGTGCCACCAGTGACCCCGGGGGGAAATACTACAATGAGCAGTTCTTC; cdr3_aa: CATSDPGGKYYNEQFF; v_call: TRBV24-1; d_call: TRBD2; j_call: TRBJ2-1; clone_size: medium-sized
cdr3_nt: TGCAGTGTTACTAGCGGGGGGAGCACAGATACGCAGTATTTT; cdr3_aa: CSVTSGGSTDTQYF; v_call: TRBV20-1; d_call: TRBD2; j_call: TRBJ2-3; clone_size: many
cdr3_nt: TGTGCCAGCAGTTACTCGGCGTCAGGACTCCTCTACGAGCAGTACTTC; cdr3_aa: CASSYSASGLLYEQYF; v_call: TRBV6-5; d_call: .; j_call: TRBJ2-7; clone_size: few
cdr3_nt: TGTGCCAGCAGTAACCTGATGGGGGGAGACCACGAGCAGTACTTC; cdr3_aa: CASSNLMGGDHEQYF; v_call: TRBV6-2/TRBV6-3; d_call: .; j_call: TRBJ2-7; clone_size: .
cdr3_nt: TGTGCCAGCAGCCAACCCCCGGGTAATGGCTACACCTTC; cdr3_aa: CASSQPPGNGYTF; v_call: TRBV3-1; d_call: .; j_call: TRBJ1-2; clone_size: many
cdr3_nt: TGTGCCAGCAGCTCTATGACAGGGGAGTGGAACGCCGGGGAGCTGTTTTTT; cdr3_aa: CASSSMTGEWNAGELFF; v_call: TRBV7-9; d_call: TRBD1; j_call: TRBJ2-2; clone_size: .
cdr3_nt: TGCGCCAGCACCTGGGACGGTGAATACTACGAGCAGTACTTC; cdr3_aa: CASTWDGEYYEQYF; v_call: TRBV5-1; d_call: .; j_call: TRBJ2-7; clone_size: few
cdr3_nt: TGCAGTGCAGTAGACAGGGCCGGATCCTACGAGCAGTACTTC; cdr3_aa: CSAVDRAGSYEQYF; v_call: TRBV20-1; d_call: TRBD1; j_call: TRBJ2-7; clone_size: .
cdr3_nt: TGCAGTGTGGGGACCCACGAGGCCGATACGCAGTATTTT; cdr3_aa: CSVGTHEADTQYF; v_call: TRBV20-1; d_call: .; j_call: TRBJ2-3; clone_size: many
cdr3_nt: TGTGCCAGCAGCTTAGCGCTGGGGTTCTACGAGCAGTACTTC; cdr3_aa: CASSLALGFYEQYF; v_call: TRBV7-2; d_call: .; j_call: TRBJ2-7; clone_size: few
cdr3_nt: TGCGCCAGCAGTGGGACAGAGAACAATGAGCAGTTCTTC; cdr3_aa: CASSGTENNEQFF; v_call: TRBV5-1; d_call: TRBD1; j_call: TRBJ2-1; clone_size: many
cdr3_nt: TGTGCTGTGGGCTCGGATACGCAGTATTTT; cdr3_aa: CAVGSDTQYF; v_call: TRBV6-6; d_call: .; j_call: TRBJ2-3; clone_size: many
cdr3_nt: TGTGCCAGCAGGTCCGGGACAGGGGATATGTGGATGAATGAGCAGTTCTTC; cdr3_aa: CASRSGTGDMWMNEQFF; v_call: TRBV12-3/TRBV12-4; d_call: TRBD1; j_call: TRBJ2-1; clone_size: .
cdr3_nt: TGTGCCAGCAGCCAATACGAAGGGGAAAAACTGTTTTTT; cdr3_aa: CASSQYEGEKLFF; v_call: TRBV3-1; d_call: .; j_call: TRBJ1-4; clone_size: .
cdr3_nt: TGCAGCGGACGACAGGGAAAGGGAGGCCAGCCCCAGCATTTT; cdr3_aa: CSGRQGKGGQPQHF; v_call: TRBV29-1; d_call: TRBD1; j_call: TRBJ1-5; clone_size: .
cdr3_nt: TGTGCCAGCAGCACCCCTTGGGGCAGGCGGAACACTGAAGCTTTCTTT; cdr3_aa: CASSTPWGRRNTEAFF; v_call: TRBV11-3; d_call: .; j_call: TRBJ1-1; clone_size: .
cdr3_nt: TGCAGTGCTAACCAACAGCCAGCTGGGGGAAACACCATATATTTT; cdr3_aa: CSANQQPAGGNTIYF; v_call: TRBV20-1; d_call: .; j_call: TRBJ1-3; clone_size: few
cdr3_nt: TGTGCCAGCAGTGACCGGCAGAGCACAGATACGCAGTATTTT; cdr3_aa: CASSDRQSTDTQYF; v_call: TRBV2; d_call: .; j_call: TRBJ2-3; clone_size: .
cdr3_nt: TGTGCCAGCAGCCAGGAGGTAGGCAATCAGCCCCAGCATTTT; cdr3_aa: CASSQEVGNQPQHF; v_call: TRBV7-9; d_call: .; j_call: TRBJ1-5; clone_size: few
cdr3_nt: TGTGCCAGTAGTATACAGCGGGGGGACTACAATGAGCAGTTCTTC; cdr3_aa: CASSIQRGDYNEQFF; v_call: TRBV19; d_call: TRBD2; j_call: TRBJ2-1; clone_size: .
cdr3_nt: TGTGCCAGCAGTTTAGATTCCGGGGGCGAGCAGTACTTC; cdr3_aa: CASSLDSGGEQYF; v_call: TRBV12-3/TRBV12-4; d_call: .; j_call: TRBJ2-7; clone_size: few
cdr3_nt: TGTGCCTGGAGCCAGGAGGTACAGCCTTACAATGAAAAACTGTTTTTT; cdr3_aa: CAWSQEVQPYNEKLFF; v_call: TRBV30; d_call: .; j_call: TRBJ1-4; clone_size: .
cdr3_nt: TGTGCCAGCAGCTCGCGACTCGGACAGGGGGCGAGCAATGAGCAGTTCTTC; cdr3_aa: CASSSRLGQGASNEQFF; v_call: TRBV7-2; d_call: TRBD1; j_call: TRBJ2-1; clone_size: .
cdr3_nt: TGTGCCAGCAACCCGGGGTGGGGAACTGAAGCTTTCTTT; cdr3_aa: CASNPGWGTEAFF; v_call: TRBV9; d_call: .; j_call: TRBJ1-1; clone_size: few
cdr3_nt: TGTGCCAGCAGCTTAGTTGGGCAGGGGGGACGTCGCGCCGGGGAGCTGTTTTTT; cdr3_aa: CASSLVGQGGRRAGELFF; v_call: TRBV11-2; d_call: .; j_call: TRBJ2-2; clone_size: .
cdr3_nt: TGTGCCAGCAGCCAACTTACAGGGGTGACCGGGGAGCTGTTTTTT; cdr3_aa: CASSQLTGVTGELFF; v_call: TRBV3-1; d_call: TRBD1; j_call: TRBJ2-2; clone_size: few
cdr3_nt: TGTGCCAGCAGTTTATACGGGACTCACGAGCAGTACTTC; cdr3_aa: CASSLYGTHEQYF; v_call: TRBV27; d_call: .; j_call: TRBJ2-7; clone_size: .
cdr3_nt: TGTGCCAGCAGCTTTCGACAGGAGCCGTACAATGAGCAGTTCTTC; cdr3_aa: CASSFRQEPYNEQFF; v_call: TRBV7-2; d_call: .; j_call: TRBJ2-1; clone_size: .
cdr3_nt: TGTGCCAGCAGTTTATCAGTAGGGGGCTACGAGCAGTACTTC; cdr3_aa: CASSLSVGGYEQYF; v_call: TRBV28; d_call: .; j_call: TRBJ2-7; clone_size: few
cdr3_nt: TGTGCCAGCAGCAAAGGAAGGAACACTGAAGCTTTCTTT; cdr3_aa: CASSKGRNTEAFF; v_call: TRBV7-6; d_call: .; j_call: TRBJ1-1; clone_size: many
cdr3_nt: TGCGCCAGCAGCCAGGCCTCGGGGCGGTGGTATGGCTACACCTTC; cdr3_aa: CASSQASGRWYGYTF; v_call: TRBV4-1; d_call: .; j_call: TRBJ1-2; clone_size: many
cdr3_nt: TGTGCCCAGCCCACTAGCCCCGATACGCAGTATTTT; cdr3_aa: CAQPTSPDTQYF; v_call: TRBV2; d_call: .; j_call: TRBJ2-3; clone_size: .
cdr3_nt: TGTGCCAGCAGCCCTCTCAGGCTAGGGAGCTCCTACAATGAGCAGTTCTTC; cdr3_aa: CASSPLRLGSSYNEQFF; v_call: TRBV7-6; d_call: .; j_call: TRBJ2-1; clone_size: .
cdr3_nt: TGCAGTGCTAGTTACCGACAGGGGGCGTTATTGGGTGAAGCTTTCTTT; cdr3_aa: CSASYRQGALLGEAFF; v_call: TRBV20-1; d_call: TRBD1; j_call: TRBJ1-1; clone_size: .
cdr3_nt: TGCGCCAGCAGCTCCGGAGGGAAAGAGACCTATGGCTACACCTTC; cdr3_aa: CASSSGGKETYGYTF; v_call: TRBV5-1; d_call: .; j_call: TRBJ1-2; clone_size: few
cdr3_nt: TGCGCCAGCAGTGAGACTAGCGGGTTACAAGAGACCCAGTACTTC; cdr3_aa: CASSETSGLQETQYF; v_call: TRBV10-2; d_call: TRBD2; j_call: TRBJ2-5; clone_size: many